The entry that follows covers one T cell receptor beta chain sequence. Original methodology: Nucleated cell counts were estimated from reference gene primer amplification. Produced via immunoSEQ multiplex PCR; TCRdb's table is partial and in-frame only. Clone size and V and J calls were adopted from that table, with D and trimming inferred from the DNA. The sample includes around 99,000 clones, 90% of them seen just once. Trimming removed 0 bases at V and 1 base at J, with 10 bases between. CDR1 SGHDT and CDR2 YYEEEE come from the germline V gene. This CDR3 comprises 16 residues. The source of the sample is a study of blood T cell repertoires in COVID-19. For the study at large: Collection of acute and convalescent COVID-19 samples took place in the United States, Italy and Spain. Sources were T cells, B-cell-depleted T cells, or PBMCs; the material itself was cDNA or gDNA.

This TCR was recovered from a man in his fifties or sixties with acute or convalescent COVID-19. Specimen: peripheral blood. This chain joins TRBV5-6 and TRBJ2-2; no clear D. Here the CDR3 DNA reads TGTGCCAGCAGCTTGGTGTCGCCAGGGAACACCGGGGAGCTGTTTTTT. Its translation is CASSLVSPGNTGELFF.